These 7 T cell receptor beta chains came from one sample sequenced in a study of cytomegalovirus exposure and HLA in healthy donors. The primer mix had 60 Vbeta and 13 Jbeta primers. Assay: immunoSEQ multiplex PCR; the TCRdb copy retains only in-frame clones and omits some. The profile shows more than 95,000 clones, roughly 79% of them singletons. The sequenced sample consisted of PBMCs. These TCRs come from a man aged 45-65 years in good health and CMV-seropositive.

The J gene is TRBJ2-7, the V gene TRBV18; 14 positions agree with TRBD2. CDR3 length: 16 amino acids. Losses at the gene ends were 4 bases for V and 4 bases for J; bases not matched to a gene: 6. Germline V lookup: CDR1 KGHSH, CDR2 LQKENI. CDR3 in DNA: TGTGCCAGCTCACGGGCCGGGACTAGCGGGAGTTACGAGCAGTACTTC. Its translation is CASSRAGTSGSYEQYF.

This clone was counted only a few times. The V call is TRBV19, the J call TRBJ1-5, with D perhaps matching TRBD1 (5 bases). CDR3 length: 15 residues. Trimming removed 3 bases at V and 7 bases at J, with 16 bases between. Germline V lookup: CDR1 LNHDA, CDR2 SQIVND (reference sequence). CDR3 nucleotide sequence: TGTGCCAGTAGTATTTTCCAGGGAACAAACCAGCCCCAGCATTTT. Its protein is CASSIFQGTNQPQHF.

This clone has more than one count but fewer than ten. The chain recombines TRBV28 with TRBJ2-1; 9 nucleotides match TRBD1. Germline V gene sequence: CDR1 MDHEN, CDR2 SYDVKM. V gave up 7 bases and J gave up 2 bases; unmatched junction bases: 3. The CDR3 sequence is 14 residues long. The CDR3 DNA reads as TGTGCCAGCAAGGGGACAGGGACCTACAATGAGCAGTTCTTC. It is translated as CASKGTGTYNEQFF.

This chain connects TRBV28 to TRBJ2-5, with 11 bases lining up with TRBD2. The germline V gene has CDR1 MDHEN and CDR2 SYDVKM. The CDR3 consists of 15 residues. V trimming: 6 bases; J trimming: 4 bases; junction bases outside the gene matches: 7. The CDR3 bases are TGTGCCAGCAGAGCCTACGGGACTAGCGGAGAGACCCAGTACTTC. Amino acids: CASRAYGTSGETQYF.

Note on this clone: The junction departs from germline at one end; a sequencing error may be responsible. This chain connects TRBV7-9 to TRBJ2-2; the match to TRBD2 covers 10 bases. The CDR3 loop spans 15 amino acids. Germline assignment: CDR1 SEHNR and CDR2 FQNEAQ (reference sequence). The CDR3: CSSSPGTSDAGELFF. The CDR3, as DNA: TGTTCCAGCAGCCCCGGGACTAGCGACGCCGGGGAGCTGTTTTTT.

In this sample, this clone turned up a few times. V usage is TRBV29-1 and J usage is TRBJ2-3, with 8 bases that match TRBD2. Germline V gives CDR1 SQVTM, CDR2 ANQGSEA. J lost 2 bases, V lost 0 bases, and 7 bases had no gene match. The CDR3 length is 16 residues. The CDR3 reads CSVEDVLAEYTDTQYF. In nucleotides, the CDR3 is TGCAGCGTTGAAGATGTACTAGCGGAATACACAGATACGCAGTATTTT.

This chain links TRBV28 with TRBJ1-1; 7 nucleotides agree with TRBD1. CDR3 length: 13 amino acids. With V trimmed by 11 bases and J by 4 bases, 10 bases remained unmatched. Germline CDR1 reads MDHEN; CDR2 reads SYDVKM. This chain's CDR3 is CAVLGQTSTEAFF. The CDR3 nucleotides read TGTGCCGTCCTGGGACAGACCAGCACTGAAGCTTTCTTT.